The clone carrying this TCR beta chain was recorded a few times. This sample stems from a study of blood T cell repertoires in COVID-19. Some clones are missing from TCRdb's copy, which holds only in-frame ones; the method was immunoSEQ multiplex PCR. The sample has about 160,000 clones, approximately 80% seen once; the top ten hold about 24%. The V gene's germline CDR1 is LNHDA and CDR2 SQIVND (reference sequence). The CDR3 extends over 15 amino acids. Trimming pared 5 bases from V and 6 bases from J, leaving 17 bases between. Sequences were obtained from peripheral blood. V gene TRBV19 combines with J gene TRBJ1-5; maybe TRBD1 (6 bases). The clonotype was recovered from a woman at least 80 years old with acute or convalescent COVID-19. The CDR3 loop is CASSVKGGATQPQHF. The DNA of the CDR3 is TGTGCCAGTAGTGTCAAGGGGGGGGCGACTCAGCCCCAGCATTTT.